This T cell receptor beta chain is from a study of blood T cell repertoires in COVID-19. The wider study: Samples came from the United States, Italy and Spain, spanning acute and convalescent COVID-19. Sources were T cells, B-cell-depleted T cells, or PBMCs; the material itself was cDNA or gDNA.

This CDR3 comprises 15 residues. Trimming took 2 bases from V and 1 from J, leaving 12 bases between them. The germline gives CDR1 SGHNT, CDR2 YENEEA. Source study methods: Amplifying reference gene primers gave estimates of nucleated cell counts. The method was immunoSEQ multiplex PCR; TCRdb's version includes in-frame clones alone and lacks a portion of them. V and J calls and clone size are copied from that table; D and trimming were computed from the DNA. The sample contains roughly 200,000 clones, about 87% of which appear only once. This receptor was taken from a man in his forties or fifties with active or convalescent COVID-19. Material: peripheral blood. The gene calls are TRBV11-3 and TRBJ2-7; D is possibly TRBD1 (8 bases). CDR3 in DNA: TGTGCCAGCAGCTTATCACAGGGGGGGTCCTACGAGCAGTACTTC. This sequence encodes CASSLSQGGSYEQYF.